The clone carrying this T cell receptor beta chain was observed a handful of times. As yet, its antigen is unknown. Ophthalmopathy patients had moderate-to-severe active disease, CAS ≥3, NOSPECS ≥4, and disease duration under 3 months. The diagnostic basis comprised clinical symptoms, serum thyroxine and TRAb, thyroid ultrasound and orbital computed tomography. Isolation of PBMCs was performed on 8.5 to 10 ml fresh peripheral blood. This entry belongs to a study of T cells in Graves' hyperthyroidism and ophthalmopathy. Findings and caveats of the study: Researchers report that a 13 V-J model separated ophthalmopathy from stable hyperthyroidism.

RNA transcripts were the template for amplifying TCR beta CDR3 regions. Researchers ran a first-round RT-PCR on the TCR CDR3 using the HTBI primer set. In TCRdb, the multiplex PCR reads were re-called with MiXCR into one record per CDR3 protein. Of fewer than 750,000 distinct CDR3 sequences detected, roughly 15% appear once; the ten largest clones hold around 4.5%. The sequence derives from a woman between 40 and 50 years old with Graves' ophthalmopathy. Sequenced: blood.

CDR3 loop: CASSSGDGYEQYF. The CDR3 DNA reads TGTGCCAGCAGCTCCGGGGACGGCTACGAGCAGTACTTC. The chain uses TRBV5-6 and TRBJ2-7; D possibly uses TRBD1 or TRBD2 (5 bases each). CDR1 and CDR2 (germline): SGHDT, YYEEEE. Trimming left V 3 bases short and J 3 bases short, with 10 bases between. This CDR3 has 13 residues.